The rows below give T cell receptor beta chains drawn from one sample of a study of CD8 T cells in ankylosing spondylitis. One entry per CDR3 protein, called by TCRdb with MiXCR from the 5' RACE reads. The sample consists of some 800,000 distinct CDR3 sequences, approximately 12% of them appearing once. Sample: blood, either unsorted or a sorted T cell fraction (not recorded which). The receptor source for this set is a male donor with ankylosing spondylitis. CDR3s leave out the opening cysteine and the closing phenylalanine or tryptophan.

j_call: TRBJ2-6
v_call: TRBV4-2
cdr3_aa: ASGSRVSGANVLT

j_call: TRBJ1-1
v_call: TRBV7-2
cdr3_aa: ASSLTSGGTEAF

j_call: TRBJ2-5
v_call: TRBV4-3
cdr3_aa: ASSQDPASGAQETQY

j_call: TRBJ1-5
v_call: TRBV7-2
cdr3_aa: ASNSPNQPQH

j_call: TRBJ1-1
v_call: TRBV20-1
cdr3_aa: SARTPSTGTEAF

j_call: TRBJ2-3
v_call: TRBV5-6
cdr3_aa: ASSGGLVRTDTQY

j_call: TRBJ2-7
v_call: TRBV27
cdr3_aa: ASSTRTGTVYEQY

j_call: TRBJ2-5
v_call: TRBV5-1
cdr3_aa: ASSLVLAGETQY

j_call: TRBJ1-2
v_call: TRBV20-1
cdr3_aa: SASLLGYGYT

j_call: TRBJ2-7
v_call: TRBV20-1
cdr3_aa: SASPAAIPYEQY

j_call: TRBJ1-5
v_call: TRBV12-3/TRBV12-4
cdr3_aa: ASRVESNQPQH

j_call: TRBJ1-3
v_call: TRBV10-3
cdr3_aa: AISESRDTIY

j_call: TRBJ2-5
v_call: TRBV20-1
cdr3_aa: SAGWGEMTQY

j_call: TRBJ2-5
v_call: TRBV24-1
cdr3_aa: ATSELGLLEETQY

j_call: TRBJ2-7
v_call: TRBV20-1
cdr3_aa: SGETDHYEQY

j_call: TRBJ1-1
v_call: TRBV29-1
cdr3_aa: SAGPMNTEAF

j_call: TRBJ1-4
v_call: TRBV20-1
cdr3_aa: SARDVRRGEKLF

j_call: TRBJ2-7
v_call: TRBV20-1
cdr3_aa: SASLAGAPHEQY

j_call: TRBJ1-2
v_call: TRBV6-1
cdr3_aa: ASSQGPTYGYT

j_call: TRBJ2-7
v_call: TRBV7-9
cdr3_aa: ASTPSGTPRYEQY

j_call: TRBJ1-4
v_call: TRBV7-8
cdr3_aa: ASSSTGTWDEKLF

j_call: TRBJ1-1
v_call: TRBV9
cdr3_aa: ATSREALNTEAF

j_call: TRBJ2-3
v_call: TRBV6-2/TRBV6-3
cdr3_aa: ASSSLGATQY

j_call: TRBJ2-3
v_call: TRBV29-1
cdr3_aa: SVESGQGFADTQY

j_call: TRBJ1-5
v_call: TRBV12-3/TRBV12-4
cdr3_aa: ASSLASGGPQH

j_call: TRBJ2-4
v_call: TRBV7-2
cdr3_aa: ASSRGGTPSNIQY

j_call: TRBJ2-2
v_call: TRBV19
cdr3_aa: ASSIMARTGELF

j_call: TRBJ2-3
v_call: TRBV6-5
cdr3_aa: ASSFPGGTQY

j_call: TRBJ2-5
v_call: TRBV7-8
cdr3_aa: ASSLAWYNQETQY

j_call: TRBJ2-7
v_call: TRBV5-1
cdr3_aa: ASSFTGRNDEQY

j_call: TRBJ2-3
v_call: TRBV20-1
cdr3_aa: SAEDPGDTQY

j_call: TRBJ1-3
v_call: TRBV7-2
cdr3_aa: ASRISSGNTIY

j_call: TRBJ2-3
v_call: TRBV29-1
cdr3_aa: SVEALQDTQY

j_call: TRBJ2-1
v_call: TRBV5-1
cdr3_aa: ASSQTSGSNEQF